This T cell receptor beta chain came from a study of blood T cells in healthy people across ages. This CDR3 has 12 amino acids. Trimming stripped 1 base from V and 6 bases from J, with 4 bases between. Germline CDR1 reads MGHRA; CDR2 reads YSYEKL. Alongside a J-beta primer mix, a sample-barcoded 5' primer served in a second PCR lasting roughly 7 to 12 cycles. Researchers report that a template-switch adaptor with 12 random nucleotides tagged each cDNA molecule. TCRdb called the 5' RACE reads again in MiXCR, with one record for every CDR3 protein. The data contain roughly 1,100,000 distinct CDR3 sequences, 20% to 25% of them singletons. These data are also associated with another study on T cells of mothers and their children.

The clonotype was recovered from a girl aged 2 to 10 in good health. This rearrangement joins TRBV4-1 to TRBJ2-4; D remains unclear. Sequences were obtained from blood. The CDR3 DNA is TGCGCCAGCAGCCAAGGACCAAACATTCAGTACTTC. Amino acids: CASSQGPNIQYF.